Presented here are 24 T cell receptor beta chains from one specimen sequenced in a study of tumor-infiltrating lymphocytes in primary liver carcinoma. Blood RNA was derived from unsorted whole blood, and germline DNA was extracted too. The researchers produced TCR beta cDNA from around 500 ng total RNA with a constant-region primer. Construction of TCR beta libraries relied on three successive nested multiplex PCR rounds employing slightly modified ARM-PCR. The first two PCR rounds used TRBV1-TRBV30 forward primers with a C-beta reverse primer, roughly 10 cycles each. TCRdb ran MiXCR on the multiplex PCR reads and lists one entry per CDR3 protein. Here the sample spans fewer than 400,000 distinct CDR3 sequences, about three fifths being singletons. The sample consisted of peripheral blood. Receptors were obtained from a woman aged 25-40 years with primary liver carcinoma and hepatitis B virus infection.

This clonotype was seen repeatedly, ten times or more. The chain couples TRBV6-5 to TRBJ2-7; D remains unclear. V was clipped by 10 bases and J by 0 bases, with 10 bases between them. The CDR3 runs to 12 residues. CDR1 and CDR2 (germline): MNHEY, SVGAGI. The chain's CDR3 is CATRESSYEQYF. The DNA of the CDR3 is TGTGCCACCAGAGAAAGCTCCTACGAGCAGTACTTC.

This sequence joins TRBV29-1 and TRBJ1-2; possibly TRBD1 for D (5 bases). The CDR3 sequence is 13 residues long. Germline CDR1 SQVTM, CDR2 ANQGSEA. Trimming removed 8 bases at V and 8 bases at J, with 21 bases between. As DNA, the CDR3 is TGCAGCTCCGGGGACGTCCGGACCCGGGGCTACACCTTC. Translation: CSSGDVRTRGYTF.

Concerning this clonotype itself: This may come from a read error, since a much larger clone is one base off. The chain combines TRBV7-8 with TRBJ2-1; D ambiguous. The CDR3 is 15 amino acids. CDR1 SGHVS and CDR2 FQNEAQ come from the germline V gene. The CDR3 loop is CASSSAGVLRNVQFF. The DNA for the CDR3 is TGTGCCAGCAGCTCAGCAGGAGTACTGCGGAATGTGCAGTTCTTC.

In regard to this clonotype: The germline gene is not matched at one end of the junction; a read error may be the cause. The chain carries TRBV14 and TRBJ2-2, with D possibly TRBD2 on 5 matching bases. CDR3 length: 15 amino acids. The germline gives CDR1 SGHDN, CDR2 FVKESK. The CDR3, as DNA: TGTGCCAGCAGCCAAGAGGCGATAAACACCGGGGAGCTGGTTTTT. Protein product: CASSQEAINTGELVF.

This clonotype was observed at least ten times. The chain combines TRBV29-1 with TRBJ1-5; D remains unclear. Germline values: CDR1 SQVTM, CDR2 ANQGSEA. This CDR3 is built from 13 residues. Trimming took off 7 bases at V and 0 bases at J, with 10 bases between the two ends. As DNA, the CDR3 is TGCAGCGCCGGGATCGATAGCAATCAGCCCCAGCATTTT. The encoded protein is CSAGIDSNQPQHF.

In nucleotides, the CDR3 is TGTGCCTGGGCCGGGACAGGCAATCAGCCCCAGCATTTT. Protein sequence: CAWAGTGNQPQHF. The chain has TRBV30 and TRBJ1-5; TRBD1 matches at 7 bases. The V segment lost 5 bases and the J segment 2 bases; nucleotides outside the gene matches: 3. Germline CDR1 GTSNPN, CDR2 SVGIG (reference sequence). CDR3 size: 13 residues.

A word on this clonotype: This may be a read error: a much more frequent sequence differs by one nucleotide. The genes are TRBV12-3 or TRBV12-4 and TRBJ2-3, with 8 bases aligning to TRBD2. The CDR3 runs to 17 residues. CDR3 amino acids: CACSLARGDGGTDTQYF. The CDR3 bases are TGTGCCTGCAGTTTAGCGCGGGGGGACGGGGGCACAGATACGCAGTATTTT.

The rearrangement uses TRBV7-9 and TRBJ1-4; maybe TRBD1 (5 bases). CDR1 and CDR2 from the germline V gene are SEHNR and FQNEAQ (reference sequence). The CDR3 contains 13 residues. The V end was cut by 5 bases, the J end by 8 bases, with 12 bases between. The CDR3 reads CASSPGFGEKLFF. CDR3 bases: TGTGCCAGCAGCCCAGGGTTTGGGGAAAAACTGTTTTTT.

On this clonotype itself: One end of the junction fails to match germline, which may point to a read error. This chain joins TRBV6-2 or TRBV6-3 and TRBJ1-5, with D maybe TRBD1 (6 bases). The length of the CDR3 is 14 residues. Germline V gene sequence: CDR1 MNHEY, CDR2 SVGEGT. The CDR3 region is CASGATGKGQPKHF. The DNA for the CDR3 is TGTGCCAGCGGAGCTACAGGGAAGGGGCAGCCCAAGCATTTT.

This chain uses TRBV10-3 with TRBJ2-1; possible D gene TRBD2, 5 bases. V lost 8 bases, J lost 2 bases, and 7 bases lay in between. Per germline, CDR1 ENHRY and CDR2 SYGVKD. This CDR3 is 12 amino acids long. CDR3 DNA sequence: TGTGCCATCGGAGGCGCCTACAATGAGCAGTTCTTC. This sequence encodes CAIGGAYNEQFF.

As to this clonotype: This clone may be a read error of a much larger clone one base away. This chain joins TRBV6-2 or TRBV6-3 and TRBJ2-1; D gene uncertain. The V end lost 4 bases, the J end lost 8 bases, and 24 bases lay between the germline ends. Germline loops: CDR1 MNHEY, CDR2 SVGEGT. The CDR3 contains 17 residues. CDR3 region: CASSFTLGFGRSDEQFF. The DNA of the CDR3 is TGTGCCAGCAGTTTCACTTTGGGCTTCGGTAGAAGCGATGAGCAGTTCTTC.

In its sample, this clonotype was seen many times. The chain recombines TRBV12-5 with TRBJ1-5; D is perhaps TRBD1 (6 bases). Germline CDR1 and CDR2: LGHNT and FRNRAP. Deletions cut 8 bases from V and 4 bases from J, with 18 bases between. This CDR3 contains 15 residues. CDR3 amino acids: CASSSGDTPNQPQHF. The CDR3 region has the DNA TGTGCTAGTTCTTCTGGGGACACCCCTAATCAGCCCCAGCATTTT.

Ten or more counts support this clonotype. The rearrangement links TRBV6-6 to TRBJ1-6, with unresolved D. This CDR3 spans 11 amino acids. CDR1 MNHNY and CDR2 SVGAGI come from the germline V gene (reference sequence). V was trimmed by 6 bases and J by 7 bases, leaving 4 bases between them. The CDR3 DNA reads as TGTGCCAGCAGCACCAATTCACCCCTCCACTTT. This gives the protein CASSTNSPLHF.

This clonotype was seen only a few times. The chain uses TRBV5-8 and TRBJ1-6; D unclear. The CDR3 runs to 14 residues. V lost 1 base to trimming and J lost 6 bases, with 8 bases between them. Germline V CDR1 and CDR2: SGHTS, YDEGEE. The CDR3: CASSLRAGNSPLHF. The CDR3 DNA reads as TGTGCCAGCAGCTTGAGGGCGGGTAATTCACCCCTCCACTTT.

Turning to this clonotype: Possible read error: a much larger clone is one base away. V is TRBV6-5 and J is TRBJ1-2, with D possibly TRBD1 on 5 matching bases. Germline-derived CDR1 and CDR2 are MNHEY and SVGAGI. The CDR3 has 15 amino acids. The germline V and J ends were trimmed by 7 bases and 4 bases, with 19 bases remaining between them. CDR3 loop: CASKTSRGQVYGYTF. CDR3 in DNA: TGTGCCAGCAAGACGTCCCGGGGCCAAGTCTATGGCTACACCTTC.

The chain recombines TRBV5-8 with TRBJ2-1; the D call may be TRBD1 or TRBD2 (5 bases each). This CDR3 is built from 16 residues. The V and J ends lost 4 bases and 7 bases respectively, with 21 bases between them. Germline lookup yields CDR1 SGHTS and CDR2 YDEGEE. CDR3 DNA sequence: TGTGCCAGCAGCCGTCGTAAGGGCCGGGGCGGGAATGAGCAGTTCTTC. Translated: CASSRRKGRGGNEQFF.

Note on this clonotype: Sequence at one end of the junction differs from germline and may be a read error. The rearrangement uses TRBV11-2 and TRBJ1-2, with D perhaps matching TRBD1 (5 bases). This CDR3 is 13 amino acids long. Germline-derived CDR1 and CDR2 are SGHAT and FQNNGV. CDR3 sequence reads: CASSFNGDYGYIF. Here the CDR3 DNA reads TGTGCCAGCAGCTTCAACGGGGACTATGGCTATATCTTC.

Comment on this clonotype: A junction end diverges from the germline sequence, so it may reflect a read error. The chain uses TRBV12-3 or TRBV12-4 and TRBJ2-7; D may be TRBD2 (5 bases). The CDR3 contains 14 residues. Written as DNA, the CDR3 is TGTGCCAGCAGTCAACGAGAAGGGAGCTACGAGCACTGCTTC. Protein product: CASSQREGSYEHCF.

Concerning this clonotype itself: At one of its ends the junction is not consistent with the germline gene, which may arise from a read error. The chain combines TRBV7-8 with TRBJ2-7, with D unclear. Germline values: CDR1 SGHVS, CDR2 FQNEAQ. The CDR3 has 13 residues. This CDR3 is CANSYNSAYEQYF. The CDR3 DNA follows: TGTGCCAACAGCTACAATTCAGCATACGAGCAGTACTTC.

This clonotype was seen a handful of times. The chain combines TRBV6-1 with TRBJ2-7, with D unclear. Trimming shortened V by 0 bases and J by 3 bases, and 9 bases separated the two germline ends. CDR3 size: 14 residues. Germline CDR1 MNHNS, CDR2 SASEGT. CDR3 residues: CASSEARWSYEQYF. The CDR3 DNA reads TGTGCCAGCAGTGAAGCGCGGTGGAGCTACGAGCAGTACTTC.

The V gene is TRBV29-1, the J gene TRBJ1-4; D remains unclear. Germline values: CDR1 SQVTM, CDR2 ANQGSEA. The CDR3 loop spans 13 amino acids. V was cut by 4 bases and J by 0 bases, with 6 bases left in between. The CDR3 DNA reads TGCAGCGTTGGAGGGACAACTAATGAAAAACTGTTTTTT. This codes for CSVGGTTNEKLFF.

This clonotype turned up a few times. The junction shows a germline mismatch at one end, possibly a read error. This chain links TRBV6-5 with TRBJ1-4; 8 positions match TRBD1. Germline-derived CDR1 and CDR2 are MNHEY and SVGAGI. CDR3 length: 16 residues. CDR3 region: CASRVRGPTGSEELFF. The CDR3 nucleotides are TGTGCCAGCAGGGTCAGGGGGCCGACGGGAAGTGAAGAACTGTTTTTT.

This clonotype was detected once. Given a much more abundant clone one base away, this may be a read error. This chain links TRBV12-3 or TRBV12-4 with TRBJ2-2; TRBD1 might be the D (5 bases). The CDR3 contains 11 residues. V was clipped by 10 bases and J by 8 bases, with 11 bases between them. The CDR3 region is CANRFRGELFF. The CDR3 DNA is TGTGCCAACAGGTTTAGGGGGGAGCTGTTTTTT.

Remarks on this clonotype: A junction end diverges from the germline sequence, so it may reflect a read error. The rearrangement uses TRBV5-6 and TRBJ2-7, with 11 bases lining up with TRBD1. The CDR3 sequence is 14 residues long. CDR1 and CDR2 from the germline V gene are SGHDT and YYEEEE. CDR3 in DNA: TGTACCAGCAGCTTCGGGACAGGGGGCTACGAGCAGTACTTC. Translation: CTSSFGTGGYEQYF.